These 18 T cell receptor beta chains share one sample of origin, sequenced in a study of blood T cell repertoires in COVID-19. Here immunoSEQ multiplex PCR was the method, and the copy in TCRdb shows in-frame clones only, minus some. The sample has a few hundred thousand clones, about 90% seen once. The sequenced material came from peripheral blood. The receptors were gathered from a man aged 35 to 55 with acute or convalescent COVID-19.

This chain connects TRBV7-6 to TRBJ2-3; perhaps TRBD2 as D (7 bases). Germline CDR1 SGHVS, CDR2 FNYEAQ. Trimming left V 2 bases short and J 2 bases short, with 14 bases between. The CDR3 loop spans 16 amino acids. The DNA for the CDR3 is TGTGCCAGCAGCTTACGGGCGGGGGCCCTCACAGATACGCAGTATTTT. Translating gives CASSLRAGALTDTQYF.

The chain has TRBV28 and TRBJ1-5, with 8 bases identical to TRBD1. V lost 7 bases, J lost 5 bases, and 7 bases stayed unmatched. Germline CDR1 is MDHEN and CDR2 is SYDVKM. This CDR3 has 14 amino acids. The CDR3 spells CASTGQGRYQPQHF. DNA of the CDR3: TGTGCCAGCACCGGACAGGGAAGGTATCAGCCCCAGCATTTT.

The chain recombines TRBV19 with TRBJ2-3, with D unclear. From germline, CDR1 is LNHDA and CDR2 SQIVND (reference sequence). Trimming left V 6 bases short and J 0 bases short, with 4 bases between. The CDR3 consists of 12 residues. The CDR3 loop is CASRESTDTQYF. CDR3 sequence (DNA): TGTGCCAGTAGGGAGAGCACAGATACGCAGTATTTT. Filled out from reference TRBV19 and TRBJ2-3, the complete variable domain reads DGGITQSPKYLFRKEGQNVTLSCEQNLNHDAMYWYRQDPGQGLRLIYYSQIVNDFQKGDIAEGYSVSREKKESFPLTVTSAQKNPTAFYLCASRESTDTQYFGPGTRLTVL.

The chain recombines TRBV2 with TRBJ2-7; D perhaps matches TRBD1 (6 bases). V was pared by 8 bases and J by 6 bases, with 17 bases between. The germline V gene has CDR1 SNHLY and CDR2 FYNNEI. The CDR3 contains 13 residues. In nucleotides, the CDR3 is TGTGCCAGCCTTCGGAACAGGGAAGGCGAGCAGTACTTC. Translation gives CASLRNREGEQYF.

The chain joins TRBV9 to TRBJ1-2; perhaps TRBD1 as D (5 bases). The CDR3 totals 15 residues. CDR1 SGDLS and CDR2 YYNGEE come from the germline V gene. The V end was cut by 3 bases, the J end by 2 bases, with 14 bases between. CDR3 in amino acids: CASSGPAGANYGYTF. The CDR3 nucleotides read TGTGCCAGCAGCGGCCCAGCTGGGGCGAACTATGGCTACACCTTC.

The chain combines TRBV7-2 with TRBJ1-6, with a weak D call TRBD1 (6 bases). Looked up from germline, CDR1 is SGHTA and CDR2 is FQGNSA. Trimming left V 5 bases short and J 10 bases short, with 21 bases between. The CDR3 runs to 16 residues. Here the CDR3 reads CASSPQRRGGNSPLHF. DNA for the CDR3: TGTGCCAGCAGCCCGCAGAGAAGGGGGGGCAACTCACCCCTCCACTTT.

This chain connects TRBV16 to TRBJ1-1; a possible D gene is TRBD1 (5 bases). V dropped 2 bases and J dropped 4 bases, with 11 bases sitting between them. The CDR3 covers 14 residues. Germline V gene sequence: CDR1 KGHSY, CDR2 FQNENV. This CDR3 reads CASSQGALGTEAFF. CDR3 DNA: TGTGCCAGCAGCCAAGGGGCTCTGGGCACTGAAGCTTTCTTT.

The chain carries TRBV11-2 and TRBJ2-5, with 8 bases lining up with TRBD2. This CDR3 region has 14 residues. Germline CDR1 SGHAT, CDR2 FQNNGV. The V and J ends lost 4 bases and 4 bases, in that order; junction bases with no gene match: 5. The CDR3 here is CASSSSGGLETQYF. The CDR3 DNA sequence: TGTGCCAGCAGCTCCAGCGGGGGACTAGAGACCCAGTACTTC.

This chain uses TRBV2 with TRBJ2-7; the D gene is possibly TRBD2 (6 bases). The germline gives CDR1 SNHLY, CDR2 FYNNEI. CDR3 length equals 15 residues. V shed 1 base and J shed 3 bases, with 13 bases lying between them. Here the CDR3 DNA reads TGTGCCAGCAGTGAAGGGGGACGGGAGATCTACGAGCAGTACTTC. Encoded protein: CASSEGGREIYEQYF.

The chain has TRBV7-2 and TRBJ2-7, with 12 bases identical to TRBD2. Looked up from germline, CDR1 is SGHTA and CDR2 is FQGNSA. V was pared by 3 bases and J by 3 bases, with 3 bases of the junction left unmatched. This CDR3 region has 15 residues. Written as DNA, the CDR3 is TGTGCCAGCAGCTTCGCTAGCGGGGGGGACTACGAGCAGTACTTC. Residues: CASSFASGGDYEQYF.

The chain couples TRBV11-2 to TRBJ2-2; D is unresolved. Trimming pared 3 bases from V and 5 bases from J, leaving 7 bases between. CDR3 length equals 13 residues. Germline values: CDR1 SGHAT, CDR2 FQNNGV. Written as DNA, the CDR3 is TGTGCCAGCAGCTTGTCCCAGACCGGGGAGCTGTTTTTT. Residues: CASSLSQTGELFF.

The J gene is TRBJ2-7, the V gene TRBV25-1; the match to TRBD2 covers 7 bases. The J segment lost 0 bases and the V segment lost 2 bases, leaving 4 bases of the junction unmatched. This CDR3 region has 15 residues. The germline CDR1 and CDR2 sequences are MGHDK and SYGVNS. The CDR3, as DNA: TGTGCCAGCAGTGAAGCGGGAGACCTCTCCTACGAGCAGTACTTC. This encodes CASSEAGDLSYEQYF.

Notes on this clone: Other DNA sequences from this sample encode an identical CDR3 as well. This chain uses TRBV27 with TRBJ1-1; D is perhaps TRBD1 (6 bases). There are 13 residues in the CDR3. V lost 2 bases to trimming and J lost 5 bases, with 9 bases between them. Germline-derived CDR1 and CDR2 are MNHEY and SMNVEV (reference sequence). DNA of the CDR3: TGTGCCAGCAGTTTAAACAGGGATACTGAAGCTTTCTTT. Amino acids: CASSLNRDTEAFF.

The chain recombines TRBV11-2 with TRBJ2-7; D call uncertain. The CDR3 length is 15 residues. The germline V and J ends were trimmed by 0 bases and 1 base, with 10 bases remaining between them. Germline V gene lookup returns CDR1 SGHAT and CDR2 FQNNGV. In nucleotides, the CDR3 is TGTGCCAGCAGCTTAGACGGTAGCAGTTCCTACGAGCAGTACTTC. It specifies CASSLDGSSSYEQYF.

The rearrangement joins TRBV19 to TRBJ1-1, with unresolved D. CDR1 is LNHDA and CDR2 is SQIVND in the germline V gene (reference sequence). This CDR3 is 12 amino acids long. Trimming left V 7 bases short and J 5 bases short, with 11 bases between. CDR3 sequence reads: CASTFSRTEAFF. The DNA for the CDR3 is TGTGCCAGTACATTCTCCAGGACTGAAGCTTTCTTT.

This clone showed up just a few times. The chain combines TRBV2 with TRBJ2-1, with 8 positions matching TRBD1. This CDR3 contains 14 residues. The J segment lost 4 bases and the V segment lost 6 bases, leaving 5 bases of the junction unmatched. CDR1 and CDR2 (germline): SNHLY, FYNNEI. DNA for the CDR3: TGTGCCAGCAGACAACACAGGGGGTACAATGAGCAGTTCTTC. Amino acids: CASRQHRGYNEQFF.

This rearrangement joins TRBV9 to TRBJ2-5, with D perhaps matching TRBD2 (5 bases). The CDR3 has 15 residues. Germline V gene lookup returns CDR1 SGDLS and CDR2 YYNGEE. Trimming took 1 base from V and 5 from J, leaving 15 bases between them. This CDR3 reads CASSVSGLLGETQYF. CDR3 nucleotide sequence: TGTGCCAGCAGCGTAAGCGGCTTATTGGGGGAGACCCAGTACTTC.

V gene TRBV27 combines with J gene TRBJ1-1, with D uncertain. Trimming stripped 7 bases from V and 5 bases from J, with 20 bases between. This CDR3 comprises 15 residues. CDR1 and CDR2 (germline): MNHEY, SMNVEV (reference sequence). The CDR3 here is CASTALSGLSTEAFF. The CDR3, as DNA: TGTGCCAGCACCGCCCTATCGGGTTTATCGACTGAAGCTTTCTTT.